Presented here are 27 T cell receptor beta chains from one specimen sequenced in a study of T cell repertoires in cytomegalovirus infection (dated by TCRdb to about 2019). What this sample's treatment or condition label stands for: in vitro stimulation with specific CMV peptide epitopes to enrich CMV-specific T cells. No antigen has been assigned to these receptors. Sequencing was carried out with an Illumina HiSeq 1500. TCRdb reran the public reads through fastp at Q25 and MiXCR, keeping productive beta chains. Rows matching on CDR3 protein sequence are summarized as one entry with the most common DNA and genes. The sample includes fewer than 1,000,000 distinct CDR3 sequences, with approximately 33% observed a single time. Together, the top ten hold around an eighth of the sample. The source material was cultured CD8+ T cells from PBMCs, sampled from culture after CMV antigen stimulation. These receptors were obtained from a human donor in good health (CMV status not recorded). Some clones in this sample may be carry-over from other donors' samples.

Ten or more counts support this clonotype. This chain joins TRBV4-1 and TRBJ2-5, with 10 positions matching TRBD2. Germline values: CDR1 MGHRA, CDR2 YSYEKL. The CDR3 has 16 amino acids. V lost 1 base to trimming and J lost 1 base; unmatched junction nucleotides: 3. CDR3 nucleotide sequence: TGCGCCAGCAGCCAAGTAAGCGGGGGGGCCCAAGAGACCCAGTACTTC. This encodes CASSQVSGGAQETQYF.

This clonotype appeared a few times. The chain uses TRBV27 and TRBJ2-6; D unclear. The CDR3 is 13 residues long. The germline V gene has CDR1 MNHEY and CDR2 SMNVEV (reference sequence). The ends were cut back, 7 bases at V and 0 bases at J, with 4 bases in the middle. The CDR3 DNA follows: TGTGCCAGCACTACCTCTGGGGCCAACGTCCTGACTTTC. Its protein product is CASTTSGANVLTF.

This clonotype showed up many times. The rearrangement uses TRBV7-8 and TRBJ1-1; D is uncertain. The CDR3 spans 14 residues. Germline CDR1 and CDR2: SGHVS and FQNEAQ. Trimming left V 2 bases short and J 1 base short, with 8 bases between. The CDR3: CASSLRSRNTEAFF. For the CDR3, the DNA is TGTGCCAGCAGCTTAAGGTCCAGGAACACTGAAGCTTTCTTT.

V gene TRBV12-3 or TRBV12-4 combines with J gene TRBJ2-7; D gene uncertain. CDR3 size: 14 residues. Trimming took off 3 bases at V and 1 base at J, with 10 bases between the two ends. The CDR3: CASSLGLWSYEQYF. In DNA form, the CDR3 reads TGTGCCAGCAGTTTGGGTTTGTGGTCCTACGAGCAGTACTTC.

Here the CDR3 reads CASSPWGPPGEQFF. The CDR3 DNA follows: TGTGCCAGCAGCCCCTGGGGGCCACCGGGTGAGCAGTTCTTC. This chain connects TRBV11-2 to TRBJ2-1, with D maybe TRBD1 (6 bases). Per the germline V gene, CDR1 is SGHAT and CDR2 is FQNNGV. Trimming pared 5 bases from V and 9 bases from J, leaving 17 bases between. CDR3 size: 14 residues.

CDR3 protein: CASSYPRLDINTEAFF. The CDR3 bases are TGTGCCAGCAGTTACCCCCGCCTGGACATCAACACTGAAGCTTTCTTT. The chain carries TRBV6-2 or TRBV6-3 and TRBJ1-1, with D possibly TRBD1 on 5 matching bases. This CDR3 is built from 16 residues. Between the trimmed V and J ends, which lost 2 bases and 2 bases, there was a span of 15 bases. Germline V lookup: CDR1 MNHEY, CDR2 SVGEGT.

This clonotype came up a few times. The chain links TRBV15 to TRBJ2-1, with D uncertain. The CDR3 is made up of 17 amino acids. Germline V lookup: CDR1 LNHNV, CDR2 YYDKDF (reference sequence). V dropped 0 bases and J dropped 8 bases, with 20 bases sitting between them. The CDR3 sequence is CATSREGASQWNDEQFF. CDR3 sequence (DNA): TGTGCCACCAGCAGAGAAGGAGCCTCCCAGTGGAATGATGAGCAGTTCTTC. Using reference TRBV15 and TRBJ2-1 for the parts outside the CDR3, the full variable domain is DAMVIQNPRYQVTQFGKPVTLSCSQTLNHNVMYWYQQKSSQAPKLLFHYYDKDFNNEADTPDNFQSRRPNTSFCFLDIRSPGLGDTAMYLCATSREGASQWNDEQFFGPGTRLTVL.

This chain joins TRBV6-6 and TRBJ2-1; either TRBD1 or TRBD2 may supply D (5 bases each). Germline CDR1 MNHNY, CDR2 SVGAGI (reference sequence). Trimming left V 2 bases short and J 5 bases short, with 7 bases between. The CDR3 loop spans 13 amino acids. CDR3: CASSYGTDNEQFF. Here the CDR3 DNA reads TGTGCCAGCAGTTACGGGACCGACAATGAGCAGTTCTTC.

This chain joins TRBV6-2 or TRBV6-3 and TRBJ2-2; D unclear. Germline V CDR1 and CDR2: MNHEY, SVGEGT. The length of the CDR3 is 14 residues. V lost 0 bases and J 6 bases, leaving 8 bases between the germline ends. CDR3 region: CASSYSPDAGELFF. Written as DNA, the CDR3 is TGTGCCAGCAGTTACTCTCCAGACGCCGGGGAGCTGTTTTTT.

The J gene is TRBJ2-3, the V gene TRBV7-9; the match to TRBD2 covers 10 bases. The CDR3 runs 17 residues. After removal of 5 bases from V and 4 bases from J, the junction contained 12 bases not matched to a gene. Germline loops: CDR1 SEHNR, CDR2 FQNEAQ (reference sequence). The CDR3 reads CASSPPAGGYLADTQYF. The CDR3 DNA reads TGTGCCAGCAGCCCTCCAGCGGGGGGGTACCTCGCAGATACGCAGTATTTT.

The chain carries TRBV6-5 and TRBJ2-7; 7 bases map to TRBD2. Germline V lookup: CDR1 MNHEY, CDR2 SVGAGI. Germline trimming cut 2 bases from V and 7 bases from J; bases unmatched to any gene: 17. The CDR3 is made up of 17 amino acids. CDR3 bases: TGTGCCAGCAGTTACCCCACCAGGAGCGGGGAAAACTTGGAGCAGTACTTC. Its translation is CASSYPTRSGENLEQYF.

This clonotype was recorded a few times. The chain employs TRBV15 and TRBJ1-6, with 8 bases lining up with TRBD1. The CDR3 contains 13 residues. V lost 3 bases and J lost 9; bases outside the gene matches: 1. Germline V gene lookup returns CDR1 LNHNV and CDR2 YYDKDF (reference sequence). CDR3 nucleotides: TGTGCCACCAGCAGTGACAGGGGTTCACCCCTCCACTTT. The encoded protein is CATSSDRGSPLHF.

The chain employs TRBV2 and TRBJ1-1; no clear D gene. The germline V and J ends were trimmed by 10 bases and 3 bases, with 6 bases remaining between them. CDR1 and CDR2 (germline): SNHLY, FYNNEI. This CDR3 is 10 amino acids long. The CDR3 protein is CATPYTEAFF. The CDR3 DNA follows: TGTGCCACCCCTTACACTGAAGCTTTCTTT.

The gene calls are TRBV25-1 and TRBJ2-4, with a tentative D call TRBD2 (7 bases). Germline V CDR1 and CDR2: MGHDK, SYGVNS. With 3 bases removed from V and 6 bases from J, the gap between germline ends came to 15 bases. This CDR3 has 15 amino acids. CDR3 sequence (DNA): TGTGCCAGCAGTGAGCCGGGGGGCCGACTAAACATTCAGTACTTC. Protein product: CASSEPGGRLNIQYF.

This clonotype was counted a few times. V and J are TRBV7-2 and TRBJ1-6; 11 nucleotides agree with TRBD1. Germline trimming cut 1 base from V and 11 bases from J; bases unmatched to any gene: 10. CDR3 length: 17 amino acids. CDR1 and CDR2 from the germline V gene are SGHTA and FQGNSA. CDR3 residues: CASSLGGGDRGAPPLHF. CDR3 bases: TGTGCCAGCAGCTTAGGGGGGGGGGACAGGGGGGCCCCACCCCTCCACTTT.

The rearrangement joins TRBV6-1 to TRBJ1-1; D ambiguous. The CDR3 totals 14 residues. Per germline, CDR1 MNHNS and CDR2 SASEGT. V lost 6 bases, J lost 1 base, and 12 bases lay in between. The DNA for the CDR3 is TGTGCCAGCAGGCATACTGGACCGAACACTGAAGCTTTCTTT. Protein product: CASRHTGPNTEAFF.

V usage is TRBV6-5 and J usage is TRBJ2-1; TRBD2 matches 8 bases. V gave up 5 bases and J gave up 0 bases; unmatched junction bases: 3. The germline V gene encodes CDR1 MNHEY and CDR2 SVGAGI. The CDR3 length is 15 residues. CDR3 in amino acids: CASSASGSSYNEQFF. Written as DNA, the CDR3 is TGTGCCAGCAGTGCCAGCGGGAGCTCCTACAATGAGCAGTTCTTC.

As for this clonotype: A much larger clone sits a single nucleotide away, making a read error possible. The CDR3 does not end in the conserved phenylalanine or tryptophan, so this is likely a read error. The rearrangement uses TRBV7-6 and TRBJ2-3, with TRBD2 identical over 14 bases. The V and J ends lost 6 bases and 5 bases, in that order; junction bases with no gene match: 7. Germline lookup yields CDR1 SGHVS and CDR2 FNYEAQ. This CDR3 comprises 16 residues. CDR3 sequence (DNA): TGTGCCAGCAGTCCTCCCGGACTAGCGGGGGGAGATACGCAGTATTCT. Translating gives CASSPPGLAGGDTQYS.

The rearrangement joins TRBV29-1 to TRBJ2-1, with 7 bases fitting TRBD1. The CDR3 is 16 residues long. Per the germline V gene, CDR1 is SQVTM and CDR2 is ANQGSEA. V was clipped by 4 bases and J by 7 bases; unmatched bases: 16. CDR3 sequence reads: CSVVQEWTGVMNEQFF. In DNA form, the CDR3 reads TGCAGCGTTGTTCAAGAATGGACAGGTGTTATGAATGAGCAGTTCTTC.

The chain combines TRBV6-5 with TRBJ2-3, with a tentative D call TRBD1 (5 bases). Germline CDR1 MNHEY, CDR2 SVGAGI. This CDR3 spans 17 amino acids. V was pared by 0 bases and J by 1 base, with 14 bases between. The CDR3 region has the DNA TGTGCCAGCAGTTACTCGAACCCAGGGATTGGCACAGATACGCAGTATTTT. It specifies CASSYSNPGIGTDTQYF.

The J gene is TRBJ1-3, the V gene TRBV7-2, with D hard to call. The CDR3 has 16 residues. Trimming took 5 bases from V and 0 from J, leaving 14 bases between them. Germline V gene data show CDR1 as SGHTA and CDR2 as FQGNSA. The CDR3 reads CASSPVRSASGNTIYF. DNA of the CDR3: TGTGCCAGCAGCCCAGTTCGGTCAGCCTCTGGAAACACCATATATTTT.

This clonotype was observed a few times. The chain uses TRBV19 and TRBJ2-7; 7 bases match TRBD2. V lost 4 bases to trimming and J lost 4 bases; unmatched junction nucleotides: 10. Per germline, CDR1 LNHDA and CDR2 SQIVND (reference sequence). The CDR3 covers 15 residues. The CDR3 sequence: CASSSVGNGGYEQYF. The CDR3 DNA sequence: TGTGCCAGTAGTAGCGTCGGGAACGGGGGGTACGAGCAGTACTTC.

A few counts support this clonotype. This sequence joins TRBV6-5 and TRBJ1-6, with a weak D call TRBD1 (5 bases). This CDR3 has 15 residues. Germline V gives CDR1 MNHEY, CDR2 SVGAGI. Trimming pared 0 bases from V and 7 bases from J, leaving 10 bases between. The CDR3, as DNA: TGTGCCAGCAGTTACTCGCAGGGAGGCAATTCACCCCTCCACTTT. Protein sequence: CASSYSQGGNSPLHF.

This clonotype was detected ten times or more. The chain recombines TRBV11-2 with TRBJ1-1, with D unresolved. Trimming removed 1 base at V and 0 bases at J, with 12 bases between. The CDR3 contains 16 residues. CDR1 and CDR2 (germline): SGHAT, FQNNGV. CDR3 nucleotide sequence: TGTGCCAGCAGCTTAGGCCTATTTCAAGTGAACACTGAAGCTTTCTTT. It translates to CASSLGLFQVNTEAFF. The full variable domain, in which reference TRBV11-2 and TRBJ1-1 provide the parts outside the CDR3, is EAGVAQSPRYKIIEKRQSVAFWCNPISGHATLYWYQQILGQGPKLLIQFQNNGVVDDSQLPKDRFSAERLKGVDSTLKIQPAKLEDSAVYLCASSLGLFQVNTEAFFGQGTRLTVV.

As for this clonotype: A junction boundary mismatches the germline segment, possibly from a read error. The V call is TRBV7-7, the J call TRBJ2-1, with a weak D call TRBD1 (6 bases). CDR1 is SSHAT and CDR2 is FNYEAQ in the germline V gene (reference sequence). The CDR3 loop spans 16 amino acids. For the CDR3, the DNA is TGTGCTAGCAGCGCCTCGGTGGGGGCCTCCTACAATGAGCAGTTCTTC. Its translation: CASSASVGASYNEQFF.

This CDR3 reads CASSTRRIQETQYF. In DNA form, the CDR3 reads TGTGCCAGCAGTACGAGACGGATACAAGAGACCCAGTACTTC. This chain joins TRBV27 and TRBJ2-5, with unresolved D. The V gene lost 5 bases and the J gene lost 2 bases, with 12 bases spanning the gap. Per germline, CDR1 MNHEY and CDR2 SMNVEV (reference sequence). The CDR3 sequence is 14 residues long.

J is TRBJ2-3 and V is TRBV20-1, with 10 positions matching TRBD2. V shed 3 bases and J 0 bases; nucleotides not matched to a gene: 9. The CDR3 spans 17 residues. Germline CDR1 DFQATT, CDR2 SNEGSKA (reference sequence). CDR3 loop: CSASSVAGGDSTDTQYF. The CDR3 DNA sequence: TGCAGTGCTAGCTCAGTAGCGGGGGGAGACAGCACAGATACGCAGTATTTT.